These 13 T cell receptor beta chains were sequenced from one sample in a study of T cells in women clearing cervical HPV infection. Repertoires were generated with immunoSEQ multiplex PCR, while TCRdb's copy carries only in-frame clones and drops some. The table gives around 30,000 clones; the top ten clones make up under 10% of it. Source material: blood buffy coat. The receptors were gathered from a woman aged 18-69 years with a cervical HPV16 infection that either progressed to CIN3+ or cleared (not recorded which).

In the case of this clone: With the read ending 3 residues before the CDR3 end, the germline J gene is used to fill in that end. V is TRBV28 and J is TRBJ1-1; 7 nucleotides agree with TRBD1. The V segment lost 6 bases and the J segment 0 bases; nucleotides outside the gene matches: 7. The germline V gene encodes CDR1 MDHEN and CDR2 SYDVKM. The CDR3 has 15 amino acids. The CDR3 reads CASSLTGSMNTEAFF. The DNA read from the CDR3 is TGTGCCAGCAGCCTGACAGGGTCTATGAACACTGAA.

In regard to this clone: The CDR3 end falls 3 residues outside the read, so it is completed with the germline J gene. J is TRBJ2-1 and V is TRBV2, with D maybe TRBD2 (6 bases). This CDR3 comprises 15 residues. V lost 7 bases, J lost 5 bases, and 18 bases lay in between. Germline values: CDR1 SNHLY, CDR2 FYNNEI. The CDR3 sequence: CASKGRLGSNNEQFF. The CDR3 DNA, read in part, is TGTGCCAGCAAGGGCAGACTAGGTTCTAACAATGAG.

Remarks on this clone: From the germline J gene comes the end of the CDR3, since the read stops 3 residues before it. The chain carries TRBV2 and TRBJ2-3; 9 positions match TRBD2. After removal of 4 bases from V and 6 bases from J, the junction contained 8 bases not matched to a gene. Germline CDR1 is SNHLY and CDR2 is FYNNEI. This CDR3 is 15 amino acids long. The CDR3 bases that were read are TGTGCCAGCAGTGCCGCTAGCGGGACTGAGGATACG. This translates into CASSAASGTEDT. The complete CDR3 sequence is CASSAASGTEDTQYF.

As concerns this clone: The read ends 3 residues shy of where the CDR3 ends; the end is completed using the germline J gene. This rearrangement joins TRBV20-1 to TRBJ2-7, with D perhaps matching TRBD1 (6 bases). V was clipped by 2 bases and J by 2 bases, with 13 bases between them. This CDR3 is built from 14 residues. Germline CDR1 reads DFQATT; CDR2 reads SNEGSKA (reference sequence). The sequenced CDR3 bases are TGCAGTGCTAGACCCGGAAGGGGGACCTACGAG. It translates to CSARPGRGTYE. In full, the CDR3 is CSARPGRGTYEQYF.

To note about this clone: The read ends 3 residues early relative to the CDR3; the germline J gene fills the gap. The chain joins TRBV4-1 to TRBJ2-7, with TRBD2 as a possible D gene (6 bases). Deletions cut 2 bases from V and 0 bases from J, with 11 bases between. Germline CDR1 and CDR2: MGHRA and YSYEKL. This CDR3 is 15 amino acids long. The CDR3 here is CASSQLASNSYEQYF. Partial CDR3 DNA: TGCGCCAGCAGCCAACTAGCGAGCAACTCCTACGAG.

About this clone: The CDR3 end falls 3 residues outside the read, so it is completed with the germline J gene. This rearrangement joins TRBV7-9 to TRBJ1-3, with D unclear. The V end was cut by 4 bases, the J end by 3 bases, with 10 bases between. The CDR3 has 14 residues. From germline, CDR1 is SEHNR and CDR2 FQNEAQ (reference sequence). Partial CDR3 DNA: TGTGCCAGCAGCTCAGGCGGGCTTGGAAACACC. Translation gives CASSSGGLGNT. The whole CDR3 region reads CASSSGGLGNTIYF.

Comments on this clone: The sequenced fragment ends 3 residues before the CDR3 boundary, so the rest is inferred from the germline J gene. The J gene is TRBJ2-3, the V gene TRBV6-1; D is possibly TRBD2 (7 bases). This CDR3 region has 16 residues. Germline CDR1 MNHNS, CDR2 SASEGT. V lost 1 base and J lost 6, with 17 bases in between. The covered CDR3 bases are TGTGCCAGCAGTGAAGTTATGGGGGGGCCCCGCGATACG. Protein: CASSEVMGGPRDT. From start to end, the CDR3 is CASSEVMGGPRDTQYF.

Worth noting for this clone: The sequenced fragment ends 3 residues before the CDR3 boundary, so the rest is inferred from the germline J gene. The rearrangement links TRBV12-3 or TRBV12-4 to TRBJ2-1; TRBD2 matches at 9 bases. V lost 1 base to trimming and J lost 4 bases; unmatched junction nucleotides: 2. The CDR3 contains 15 residues. The CDR3 reads CASSLGRGGYNEQFF. CDR3 DNA, as far as it was read: TGTGCCAGCAGTTTAGGGCGGGGGGGGTACAATGAG.

To note about this clone: With the read ending 3 residues before the CDR3 end, the germline J gene is used to fill in that end. V and J are TRBV20-1 and TRBJ2-1, with 8 positions matching TRBD1. CDR1 and CDR2 from the germline V gene are DFQATT and SNEGSKA (reference sequence). The CDR3 has 14 amino acids. V shed 5 bases, J shed 8 bases, and the junction held 11 bases outside the gene matches. The CDR3 sequence is CSARPGTGIDEQFF. The CDR3 bases that were read are TGCAGTGCTCGTCCCGGGACAGGTATCGATGAG.

On this clone: Sequencing ends 3 residues short of the CDR3 end; the germline J gene provides the rest. The chain couples TRBV7-2 to TRBJ1-2, with 7 bases identical to TRBD1. The CDR3 consists of 15 residues. Germline V gene lookup returns CDR1 SGHTA and CDR2 FQGNSA. This CDR3 reads CASSSYRGPDRGYTF. CDR3 bases read: TGTGCCAGCAGCTCCTACAGGGGTCCGGATAGGGGC.

As to this clone: From the germline J gene comes the end of the CDR3, since the read stops 3 residues before it. This rearrangement joins TRBV7-6 to TRBJ2-1, with 14 positions matching TRBD2. The CDR3 contains 18 residues. Germline-derived CDR1 and CDR2 are SGHVS and FNYEAQ. V shed 4 bases and J 7 bases; nucleotides not matched to a gene: 12. The sequenced part of the CDR3 DNA is TGTGCCAGCAGCTCCAGCGTGGGGACTAGCGGGAGTTATAATGAG. This gives the protein CASSSSVGTSGSYNE. The CDR3 as a whole reads CASSSSVGTSGSYNEQFF. The complete variable domain, with remaining parts taken from reference TRBV7-6 and TRBJ2-1, reads GAGVSQSPRYKVTKRGQDVALRCDPISGHVSLYWYRQALGQGPEFLTYFNYEAQQDKSGLPNDRFSAERPEGSISTLTIQRTEQRDSAMYRCASSSSVGTSGSYNEQFFGPGTRLTVL.

As to this clone: The observed sequence ends 3 residues before the CDR3 terminus, with the missing tail filled in from the germline J gene. The same CDR3 also results from other DNA sequences found in this sample. The V and J genes are TRBV7-2 and TRBJ1-3; no definite D call. The CDR3 contains 11 residues. Germline-derived CDR1 and CDR2 are SGHTA and FQGNSA. The CDR3 reads CASSSPRAIYF. The CDR3 DNA, read in part, is TGTGCCAGCAGCTCTCCTCGCGCC. The full variable domain, rest sourced from reference TRBV7-2 and TRBJ1-3, is GAGVSQSPSNKVTEKGKDVELRCDPISGHTALYWYRQSLGQGLEFLIYFQGNSAPDKSGLPSDRFSAERTGGSVSTLTIQRTQQEDSAVYLCASSSPRAIYFGEGSWLTVV.

On this clone itself: The CDR3 goes on 3 residues after the read ends, and that part is filled in from the germline J gene. The sample carries other DNA sequences with the same CDR3. V usage is TRBV19 and J usage is TRBJ1-3, with 8 positions matching TRBD1. The J segment lost 4 bases and the V segment lost 8 bases, leaving 7 bases of the junction unmatched. The CDR3 consists of 14 residues. The germline gives CDR1 LNHDA, CDR2 SQIVND (reference sequence). The covered CDR3 bases are TGTGCCAGTGCAACCGGGACAGGAGGAAACACC. Translation gives CASATGTGGNT. The complete CDR3 protein is CASATGTGGNTIYF.